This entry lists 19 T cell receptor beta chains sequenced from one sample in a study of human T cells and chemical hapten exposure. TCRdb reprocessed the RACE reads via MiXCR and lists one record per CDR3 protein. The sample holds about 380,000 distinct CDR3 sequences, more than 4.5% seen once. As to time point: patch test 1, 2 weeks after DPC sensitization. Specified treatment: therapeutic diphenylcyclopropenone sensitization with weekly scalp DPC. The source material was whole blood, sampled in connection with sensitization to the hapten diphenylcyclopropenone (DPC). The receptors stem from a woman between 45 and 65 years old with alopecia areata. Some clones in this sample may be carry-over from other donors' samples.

The CDR3 nucleotides are TGCAGTGCTAGGGAACTGGGCAAGCGCACAGATACGCAGTATTTT. This translates into CSARELGKRTDTQYF. This chain connects TRBV20-1 to TRBJ2-3, with D unresolved. This CDR3 is 15 amino acids long. The germline V gene encodes CDR1 DFQATT and CDR2 SNEGSKA (reference sequence). V shed 3 bases and J shed 1 base, with 14 bases lying between them.

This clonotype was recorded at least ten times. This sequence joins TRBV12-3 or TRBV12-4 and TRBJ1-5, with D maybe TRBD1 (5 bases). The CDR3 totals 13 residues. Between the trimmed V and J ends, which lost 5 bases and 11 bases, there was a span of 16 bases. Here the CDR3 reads CASSTGPLVTQHF. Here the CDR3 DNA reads TGTGCCAGCAGTACAGGACCCCTCGTGACCCAGCATTTT.

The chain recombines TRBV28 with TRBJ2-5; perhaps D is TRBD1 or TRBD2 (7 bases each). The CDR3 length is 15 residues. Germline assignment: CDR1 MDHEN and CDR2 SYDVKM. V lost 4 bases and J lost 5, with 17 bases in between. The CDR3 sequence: CASSSGGGESETQYF. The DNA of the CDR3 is TGTGCCAGCAGTTCAGGGGGAGGGGAGTCGGAGACCCAGTACTTC. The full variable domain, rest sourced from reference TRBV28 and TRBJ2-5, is DVKVTQSSRYLVKRTGEKVFLECVQDMDHENMFWYRQDPGLGLRLIYFSYDVKMKEKGDIPEGYSVSREKKERFSLILESASTNQTSMYLCASSSGGGESETQYFGPGTRLLVL.

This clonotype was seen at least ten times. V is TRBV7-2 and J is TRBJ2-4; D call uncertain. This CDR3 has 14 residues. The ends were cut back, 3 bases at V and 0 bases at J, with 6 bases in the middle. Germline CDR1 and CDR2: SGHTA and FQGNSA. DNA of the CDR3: TGTGCCAGCAGCTTGTCCATAGCCAAAAACATTCAGTACTTC. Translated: CASSLSIAKNIQYF. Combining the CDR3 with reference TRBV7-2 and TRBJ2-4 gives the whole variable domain GAGVSQSPSNKVTEKGKDVELRCDPISGHTALYWYRQSLGQGLEFLIYFQGNSAPDKSGLPSDRFSAERTGGSVSTLTIQRTQQEDSAVYLCASSLSIAKNIQYFGAGTRLSVL.

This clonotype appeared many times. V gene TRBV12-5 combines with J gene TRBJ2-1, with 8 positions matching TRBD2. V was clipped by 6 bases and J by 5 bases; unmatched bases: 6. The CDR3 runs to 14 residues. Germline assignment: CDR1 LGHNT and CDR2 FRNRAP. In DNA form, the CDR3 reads TGTGCTAGTGGCCGGGGGGGGATGAACAATGAGCAGTTCTTC. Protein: CASGRGGMNNEQFF.

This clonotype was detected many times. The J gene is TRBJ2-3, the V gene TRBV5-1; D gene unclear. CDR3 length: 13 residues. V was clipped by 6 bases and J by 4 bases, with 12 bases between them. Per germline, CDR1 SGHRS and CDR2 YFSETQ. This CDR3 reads CASKVISADTQYF. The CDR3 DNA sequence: TGCGCCAGCAAGGTCATCTCTGCAGATACGCAGTATTTT.

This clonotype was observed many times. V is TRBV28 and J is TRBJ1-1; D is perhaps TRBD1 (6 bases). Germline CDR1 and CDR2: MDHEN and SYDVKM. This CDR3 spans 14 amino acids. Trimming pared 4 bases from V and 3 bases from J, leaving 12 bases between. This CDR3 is CASSSGQIYTEAFF. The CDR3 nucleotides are TGTGCCAGCAGTTCCGGACAGATTTACACTGAAGCTTTCTTT.

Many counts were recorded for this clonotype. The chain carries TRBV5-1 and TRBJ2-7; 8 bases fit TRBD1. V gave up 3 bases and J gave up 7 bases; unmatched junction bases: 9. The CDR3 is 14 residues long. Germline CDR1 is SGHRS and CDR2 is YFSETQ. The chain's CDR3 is CASSWTGSLEEQYF. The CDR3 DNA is TGCGCCAGCAGCTGGACAGGGTCCCTTGAAGAGCAGTACTTC.

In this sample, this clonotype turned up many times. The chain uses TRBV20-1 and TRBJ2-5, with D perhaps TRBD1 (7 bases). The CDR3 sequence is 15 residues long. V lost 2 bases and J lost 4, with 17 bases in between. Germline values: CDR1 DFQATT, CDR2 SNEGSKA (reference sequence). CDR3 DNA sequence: TGCAGTGCTAGATCCCAGGACAGGCGGGGAGAGACCCAGTACTTC. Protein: CSARSQDRRGETQYF.

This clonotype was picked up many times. DNA for the CDR3: TGTGCCAGCAGCGAGGACAGAATTAATTCACCCCTCCACTTT. It yields the protein CASSEDRINSPLHF. The chain uses TRBV12-3 or TRBV12-4 and TRBJ1-6; D is possibly TRBD1 (6 bases). CDR3 length: 14 amino acids. The V end was cut by 6 bases, the J end by 6 bases, with 12 bases between.

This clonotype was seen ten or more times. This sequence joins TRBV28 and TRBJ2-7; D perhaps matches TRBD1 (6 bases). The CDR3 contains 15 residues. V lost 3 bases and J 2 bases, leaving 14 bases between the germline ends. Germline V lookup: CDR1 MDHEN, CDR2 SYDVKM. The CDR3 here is CASSFGQSGPYEQYF. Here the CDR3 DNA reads TGTGCCAGCAGTTTCGGACAGTCCGGCCCCTACGAGCAGTACTTC. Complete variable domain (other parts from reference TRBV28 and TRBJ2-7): DVKVTQSSRYLVKRTGEKVFLECVQDMDHENMFWYRQDPGLGLRLIYFSYDVKMKEKGDIPEGYSVSREKKERFSLILESASTNQTSMYLCASSFGQSGPYEQYFGPGTRLTVT.

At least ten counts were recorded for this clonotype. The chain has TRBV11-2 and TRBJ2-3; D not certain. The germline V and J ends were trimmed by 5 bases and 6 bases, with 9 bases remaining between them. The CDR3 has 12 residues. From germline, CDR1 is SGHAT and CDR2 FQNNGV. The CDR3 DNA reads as TGTGCCAGCAGCACGACGAAGGATACGCAGTATTTT. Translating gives CASSTTKDTQYF.

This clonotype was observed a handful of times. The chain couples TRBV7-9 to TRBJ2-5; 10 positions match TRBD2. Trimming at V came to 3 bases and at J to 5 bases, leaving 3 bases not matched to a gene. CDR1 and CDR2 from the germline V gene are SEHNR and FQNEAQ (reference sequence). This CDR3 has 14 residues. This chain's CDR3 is CASSFASGSETQYF. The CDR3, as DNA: TGTGCCAGCAGCTTCGCTAGCGGGAGTGAGACCCAGTACTTC.

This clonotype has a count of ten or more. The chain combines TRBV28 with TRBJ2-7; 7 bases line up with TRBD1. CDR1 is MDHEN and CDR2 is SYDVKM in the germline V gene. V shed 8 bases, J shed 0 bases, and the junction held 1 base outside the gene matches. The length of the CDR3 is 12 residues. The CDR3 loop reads CASWDSSYEQYF. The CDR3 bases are TGTGCCAGCTGGGACAGCTCCTACGAGCAGTACTTC.

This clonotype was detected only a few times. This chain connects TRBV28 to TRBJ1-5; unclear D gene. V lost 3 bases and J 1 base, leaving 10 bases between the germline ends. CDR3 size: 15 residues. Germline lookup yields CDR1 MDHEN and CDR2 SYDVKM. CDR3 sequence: CASSLRGRSNQPQHF. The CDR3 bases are TGTGCCAGCAGTTTGCGAGGCAGGAGCAATCAGCCCCAGCATTTT.

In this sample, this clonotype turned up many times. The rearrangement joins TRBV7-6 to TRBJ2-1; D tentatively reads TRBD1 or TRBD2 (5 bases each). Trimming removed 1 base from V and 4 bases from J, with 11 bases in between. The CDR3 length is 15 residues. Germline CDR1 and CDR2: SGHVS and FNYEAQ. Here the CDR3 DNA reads TGTGCCAGCAGCTTAGAATGGGGCGGGTACAATGAGCAGTTCTTC. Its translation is CASSLEWGGYNEQFF.

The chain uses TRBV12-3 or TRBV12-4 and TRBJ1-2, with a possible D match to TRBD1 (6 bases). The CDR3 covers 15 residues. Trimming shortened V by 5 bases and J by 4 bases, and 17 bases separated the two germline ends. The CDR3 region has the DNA TGTGCCAGCAGTACGGGACACAGAGAAAGCTATGGCTACACCTTC. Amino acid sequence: CASSTGHRESYGYTF.

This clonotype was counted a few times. The CDR3 DNA reads as TGTGCCAGCAGTTACTTCACAGGGCCGGCCTCCGGAAACACCATATATTTT. This encodes CASSYFTGPASGNTIYF. V and J are TRBV28 and TRBJ1-3; D is perhaps TRBD1 (6 bases). The CDR3 runs to 17 residues. V lost 4 bases and J lost 4, with 20 bases in between. CDR1 and CDR2 (germline): MDHEN, SYDVKM.

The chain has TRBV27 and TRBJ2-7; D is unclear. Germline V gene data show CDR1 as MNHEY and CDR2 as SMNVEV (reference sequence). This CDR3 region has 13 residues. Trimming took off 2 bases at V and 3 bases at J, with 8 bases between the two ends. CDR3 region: CASSLTRSYEQYF. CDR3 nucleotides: TGTGCCAGCAGTTTAACGAGGAGCTACGAGCAGTACTTC.